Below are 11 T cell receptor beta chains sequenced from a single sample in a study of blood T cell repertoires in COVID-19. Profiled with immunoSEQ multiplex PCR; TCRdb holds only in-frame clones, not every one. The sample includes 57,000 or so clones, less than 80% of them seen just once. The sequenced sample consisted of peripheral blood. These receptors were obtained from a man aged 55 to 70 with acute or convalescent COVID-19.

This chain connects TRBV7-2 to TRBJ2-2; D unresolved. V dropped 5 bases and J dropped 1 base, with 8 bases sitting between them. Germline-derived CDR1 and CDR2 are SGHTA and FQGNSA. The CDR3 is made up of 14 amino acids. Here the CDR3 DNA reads TGTGCCAGCAGCGTAACACGGAACACCGGGGAGCTGTTTTTT. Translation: CASSVTRNTGELFF.

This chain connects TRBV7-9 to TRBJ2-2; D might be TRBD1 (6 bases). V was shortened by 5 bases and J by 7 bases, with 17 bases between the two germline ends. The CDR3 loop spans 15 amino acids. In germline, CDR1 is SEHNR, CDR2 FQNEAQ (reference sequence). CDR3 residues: CASSHPGHYNGELFF. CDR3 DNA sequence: TGTGCCAGCAGCCATCCGGGACATTATAACGGGGAGCTGTTTTTT.

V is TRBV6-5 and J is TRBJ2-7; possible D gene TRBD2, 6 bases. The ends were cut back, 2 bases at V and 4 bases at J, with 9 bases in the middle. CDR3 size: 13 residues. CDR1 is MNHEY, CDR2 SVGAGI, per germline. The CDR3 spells CASSYLRGYEQYF. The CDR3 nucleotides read TGTGCCAGCAGTTACCTCCGGGGGTACGAGCAGTACTTC.

The CDR3 region has the DNA TGTGCCAGCAGCTTAACTAGCGGGAGCGAAGTATACGAGCAGTACTTC. It codes for CASSLTSGSEVYEQYF. This chain links TRBV11-2 with TRBJ2-7; 11 nucleotides line up with TRBD2. After removal of 2 bases from V and 4 bases from J, the junction contained 7 bases not matched to a gene. The CDR3 sequence is 16 residues long. In germline, CDR1 is SGHAT, CDR2 FQNNGV.

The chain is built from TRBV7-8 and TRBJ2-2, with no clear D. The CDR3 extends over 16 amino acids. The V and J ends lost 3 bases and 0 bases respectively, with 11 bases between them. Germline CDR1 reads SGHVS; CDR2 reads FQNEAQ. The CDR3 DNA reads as TGTGCCAGCAGCTTCTCGACACGCGCGAACACCGGGGAGCTGTTTTTT. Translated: CASSFSTRANTGELFF.

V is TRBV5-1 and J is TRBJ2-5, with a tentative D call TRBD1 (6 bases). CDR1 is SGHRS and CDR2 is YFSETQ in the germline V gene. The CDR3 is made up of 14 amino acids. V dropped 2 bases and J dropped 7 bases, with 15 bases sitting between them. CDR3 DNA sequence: TGCGCCAGCAGCTTAAGGACAGCGACAGGGACCCAGTACTTC. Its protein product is CASSLRTATGTQYF.

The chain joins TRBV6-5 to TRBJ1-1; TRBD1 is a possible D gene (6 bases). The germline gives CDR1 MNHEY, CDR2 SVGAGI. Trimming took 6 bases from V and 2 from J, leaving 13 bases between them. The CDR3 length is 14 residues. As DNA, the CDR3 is TGTGCCAGCAGCCGACCGACAGGAAACACTGAAGCTTTCTTT. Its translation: CASSRPTGNTEAFF.

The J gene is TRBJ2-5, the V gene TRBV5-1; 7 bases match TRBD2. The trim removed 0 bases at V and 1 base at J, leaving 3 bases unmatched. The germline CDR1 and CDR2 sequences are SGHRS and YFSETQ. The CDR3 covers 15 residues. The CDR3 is CASSLGLAVQETQYF. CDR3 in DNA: TGCGCCAGCAGCTTGGGCCTAGCGGTCCAAGAGACCCAGTACTTC.

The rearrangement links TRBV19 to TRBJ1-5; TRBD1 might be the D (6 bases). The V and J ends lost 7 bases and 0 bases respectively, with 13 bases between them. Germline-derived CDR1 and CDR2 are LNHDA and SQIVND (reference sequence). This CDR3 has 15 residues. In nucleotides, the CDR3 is TGTGCCAGTACCGATACAGGGCTTAGCAATCAGCCCCAGCATTTT. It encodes CASTDTGLSNQPQHF.

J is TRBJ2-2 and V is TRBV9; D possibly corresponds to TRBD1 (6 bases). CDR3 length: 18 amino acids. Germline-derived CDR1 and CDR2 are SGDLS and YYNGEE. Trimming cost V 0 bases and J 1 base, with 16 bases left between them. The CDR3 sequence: CASSVELGGHENTGELFF. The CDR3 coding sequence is TGTGCCAGCAGCGTAGAACTTGGGGGACACGAGAACACCGGGGAGCTGTTTTTT.

The CDR3 DNA reads TGTGCCAGTGCCCTCGCTCTCGGGGACACTGAAGCTTTCTTT. The encoded protein is CASALALGDTEAFF. This sequence joins TRBV19 and TRBJ1-1; unclear D gene. Trimming shortened V by 8 bases and J by 3 bases, and 16 bases separated the two germline ends. Looked up from germline, CDR1 is LNHDA and CDR2 is SQIVND (reference sequence). The CDR3 covers 14 residues.